The 23 T cell receptor beta chains below come from one sample, sequenced in a study of tissue T cells after allogeneic stem cell transplantation. Assay used: immunoSEQ multiplex PCR; TCRdb lists only in-frame clones, some missing. The sample includes about 16,000 clones, 55% to 75% of them seen just once. The sequenced sample consisted of spleen. These receptors were obtained from a female BALB/c mouse in good health. The strain's MHC haplotype is H2-d.

Points on this clone: Germline and genes here are mouse. The CDR3 end is not reached by the read, which stops 1 residue before it; the germline J gene fills it in. This chain joins TRBV4 and TRBJ2-2; 7 bases fit TRBD2. The ends lost 5 bases at V and 4 bases at J; junction bases unmatched: 10. This CDR3 has 16 amino acids. Per germline, CDR1 LGHDT and CDR2 YNNKQL (reference sequence). The chain's CDR3 is CASSTGTARSTGQLYF. The covered CDR3 bases are TGTGCCAGCAGCACCGGGACTGCTCGGTCCACCGGGCAGCTCTAC.

On this clone itself: Mouse germline and gene names are used. CDR3 DNA (partial): TGTGCTAGCAGTTTAGGCAATCAAAACACCTTGTAC. Translation gives CASSLGNQNTLY. The whole CDR3 protein reads CASSLGNQNTLYF. The rearrangement joins TRBV29 to TRBJ2-4; D unresolved. Sequencing ends 1 residue short of the CDR3 end; the germline J gene provides the rest. This CDR3 region has 13 residues. V lost 2 bases to trimming and J lost 2 bases, with 5 bases between them. Germline values: CDR1 MSHET, CDR2 SYDVDS.

In its sample, this clone was seen once. Mouse gene names and germline throughout. Coverage ceases 1 residue before the CDR3 finishes, and the germline J gene fills in the end. V is TRBV29 and J is TRBJ2-2; 10 nucleotides line up with TRBD1. The V and J ends lost 5 bases and 1 base, in that order; junction bases with no gene match: 1. The germline gives CDR1 MSHET, CDR2 SYDVDS. The CDR3 covers 15 residues. Incomplete CDR3 DNA: TGTGCTAGCAGTGGGACAGGGGTAAACACCGGGCAGCTCTAC. Protein sequence: CASSGTGVNTGQLY. In full, the CDR3 reads CASSGTGVNTGQLYF.

On this clone: Any gene name here is a mouse gene name. The read gets to within 1 residue of the CDR3 end, and the germline J gene fills in the rest. The chain carries TRBV31 and TRBJ1-1; tentatively, D is TRBD1 (5 bases). The germline V gene encodes CDR1 GKSSPN and CDR2 SITVG. This CDR3 region has 13 residues. Deletions cut 1 base from V and 1 base from J, with 7 bases between. The CDR3 is CAWSPDINTEVFF. Partial CDR3 DNA: TGTGCCTGGAGTCCGGACATAAACACAGAAGTCTTC.

Details on this clone: Mouse gene names and germline throughout. The observed sequence ends 1 residue before the CDR3 terminus, with the missing tail filled in from the germline J gene. The genes are TRBV20 and TRBJ1-2; 7 bases are a match to TRBD1. The germline CDR1 and CDR2 sequences are GFQATS and STVNSAI. CDR3 length: 13 amino acids. The ends lost 2 bases at V and 0 bases at J; junction bases unmatched: 0. CDR3 region: CGARQGANSDYTF. CDR3 DNA, as far as it was read: TGTGGTGCTAGGCAGGGGGCAAACTCCGACTACACC.

The table lists this clone with a count of one. These gene names are mouse names. The missing CDR3 end, 1 residue past where the read stops, is filled in from the germline J gene. The chain carries TRBV13-2 and TRBJ1-6; D gene unclear. TRBJ1-6 is identified as an open reading frame with a role that is uncertain. The CDR3 has 16 residues. Germline V gene sequence: CDR1 NNHNN, CDR2 SYGAGS (reference sequence). V was cut by 0 bases and J by 0 bases, with 7 bases left in between. The CDR3 DNA, read in part, is TGTGCCAGCGGTGATGCAACGGATTCCTATAATTCGCCCCTCTAC. Translated, it gives CASGDATDSYNSPLY. The entire CDR3 is CASGDATDSYNSPLYF.

Concerning this clone itself: Gene names and germline refer to mouse. The CDR3 end falls 1 residue outside the read, so it is completed with the germline J gene. The chain couples TRBV14 to TRBJ1-1; no clear D gene. The CDR3 consists of 14 residues. The V end lost 1 base, the J end lost 0 bases, and 7 bases lay between the germline ends. Germline V CDR1 and CDR2: SGHDT, FRDEAV. The sequenced part of the CDR3 DNA is TGTGCCAGCAGTTTCGTCCAGGCAAACACAGAAGTCTTC. Protein sequence: CASSFVQANTEVF. In full, the CDR3 is CASSFVQANTEVFF.

As to this clone: Germline and genes here are mouse. The read is 1 residue too short to cover the CDR3 end, so that end is filled in from the germline J gene. The V and J genes are TRBV13-3 and TRBJ2-3; either TRBD1 or TRBD2 may supply D (5 bases each). Trimming cost V 7 bases and J 0 bases, with 9 bases left between them. Germline V gene lookup returns CDR1 NNHDY and CDR2 SYVADS. The CDR3 length is 13 residues. The CDR3 loop reads CASCGASAETLYF. CDR3 DNA, as far as it was read: TGTGCCAGCTGCGGGGCTAGTGCAGAAACGCTGTAT.

As to this clone: Gene names and germline refer to mouse. The CDR3 end is not reached by the read, which stops 1 residue before it; the germline J gene fills it in. The chain recombines TRBV4 with TRBJ2-4; TRBD1 matches at 8 bases. V lost 5 bases and J lost 6; bases outside the gene matches: 1. This CDR3 spans 12 amino acids. Germline CDR1 LGHDT, CDR2 YNNKQL (reference sequence). The CDR3 DNA, read in part, is TGTGCCAGCAGCCACAGGGGGAACACCTTGTAC. It yields the protein CASSHRGNTLY. The CDR3, in full, reads CASSHRGNTLYF. The variable domain in full, with the rest retrieved from reference TRBV4 and TRBJ2-4, is ETAVFQTPNYHVTQVGNEVSFNCKQTLGHDTMYWYKQDSKKLLKIMFSYNNKQLIVNETVPRRFSPQSSDKAHLNLRIKSVEPEDSAVYLCASSHRGNTLYFGAGTRLSVL.

This clone was detected a few times. Each gene name is a mouse one. The DNA ends 1 residue before the CDR3 does, and the rest of the CDR3 is filled in from the germline J gene. The chain combines TRBV31 with TRBJ2-7; D not certain. V was shortened by 0 bases and J by 7 bases, with 10 bases between the two germline ends. CDR1 is GKSSPN and CDR2 is SITVG in the germline V gene. The CDR3 contains 12 residues. CDR3: CAWSLPGGEQYF. CDR3 DNA, as far as it was read: TGTGCCTGGAGTCTACCGGGAGGGGAACAGTAC.

Comments on this clone: Gene names refer to mouse genes. The read is 1 residue too short to cover the CDR3 end, so that end is filled in from the germline J gene. The chain links TRBV19 to TRBJ2-4, with 8 bases fitting TRBD2. This CDR3 spans 16 amino acids. V lost 4 bases and J lost 0; bases outside the gene matches: 7. CDR1 and CDR2 (germline): FNHDT, SITEND (reference sequence). CDR3 sequence reads: CASSLLGGPSQNTLYF. The CDR3 bases that were read are TGTGCCAGCAGTCTCCTGGGGGGCCCTAGTCAAAACACCTTGTAC.

Points on this clone: These gene names are mouse names. The sequenced fragment ends 1 residue before the CDR3 boundary, so the rest is inferred from the germline J gene. This rearrangement joins TRBV2 to TRBJ1-1; TRBD1 matches at 7 bases. The ends lost 3 bases at V and 10 bases at J; junction bases unmatched: 2. Germline values: CDR1 LGHNA, CDR2 YSYQKL. The CDR3 totals 11 residues. The CDR3 spells CASSQTGLVFF. Incomplete CDR3 DNA: TGTGCCAGCAGCCAGACAGGGTTAGTCTTC.

About this clone itself: Mouse germline and gene names are used. The read gets to within 1 residue of the CDR3 end, and the germline J gene fills in the rest. This rearrangement joins TRBV5 to TRBJ2-7, with D unresolved. Looked up from germline, CDR1 is LGHNA and CDR2 is YNLKQL (reference sequence). The length of the CDR3 is 14 residues. V lost 0 bases and J 4 bases, leaving 10 bases between the germline ends. The CDR3 here is CASSQDFRSYEQYF. The sequenced CDR3 bases are TGTGCCAGCAGCCAAGATTTCAGGAGTTATGAACAGTAC.

With respect to this clone: The listed genes are named as in mouse. The CDR3 reads CASRGHNTEVFF. The CDR3 DNA, read in part, is TGTGCTAGCAGGGGACACAACACAGAAGTCTTC. The chain carries TRBV29 and TRBJ1-1, with a possible D match to TRBD1 (6 bases). The read halts 1 residue ahead of the CDR3 end, with the missing end drawn from the germline J gene. This CDR3 is built from 12 residues. V lost 6 bases to trimming and J lost 2 bases, with 7 bases between them. Germline CDR1 MSHET, CDR2 SYDVDS.

A word on this clone: Gene labels here are mouse ones. Read data end 1 residue before the CDR3 end; the end is taken from the germline J gene. The V gene is TRBV29, the J gene TRBJ2-4; the D is unclear. The germline V gene encodes CDR1 MSHET and CDR2 SYDVDS. The V end lost 5 bases, the J end lost 4 bases, and 7 bases lay between the germline ends. This CDR3 has 12 residues. The CDR3 loop reads CASSPGKNTLYF. The sequenced CDR3 bases are TGTGCTAGCAGTCCGGGGAAAAACACCTTGTAC.

The sample holds a few counts of this clone. All gene names here are mouse names. The CDR3 end is not reached by the read, which stops 1 residue before it; the germline J gene fills it in. This chain connects TRBV13-1 to TRBJ2-7; 11 positions match TRBD2. J gave up 3 bases and V 5 bases, and 1 base lay outside the gene matches. CDR3 length: 13 residues. Per germline, CDR1 NSHNY and CDR2 SYGAGN. CDR3 residues: CASRLGGRYEQYF. CDR3 DNA (partial): TGTGCCAGCAGACTGGGGGGGCGCTATGAACAGTAC.

About this clone: The gene names given are mouse names. Read data end 1 residue before the CDR3 end; the end is taken from the germline J gene. Other nucleotide sequences from this sample produce the same CDR3. The rearrangement joins TRBV1 to TRBJ1-6; tentatively, D is TRBD1 (6 bases). TRBJ1-6 is an open reading frame whose function is uncertain. CDR1 NSQYPW and CDR2 LRSPGD come from the germline V gene (reference sequence). CDR3 length equals 15 residues. V dropped 3 bases and J dropped 0 bases, with 6 bases sitting between them. The sequenced CDR3 bases are TGCACCTGCAGTGCGGACAGTTCCTATAATTCGCCCCTCTAC. Residues: CTCSADSSYNSPLY. The whole CDR3 protein is CTCSADSSYNSPLYF.

For this clone: The genes and germline here are from mouse. The read finishes 1 residue shy of the CDR3 end, and the germline J gene is used to complete it. This rearrangement joins TRBV13-2 to TRBJ1-5; D gene unclear. The CDR3 has 12 amino acids. Trimming took 0 bases from V and 6 from J, leaving 4 bases between them. Germline lookup yields CDR1 NNHNN and CDR2 SYGAGS (reference sequence). The DNA read from the CDR3 is TGTGCCAGCGGTGATGGGACCCAGGCTCCGCTT. The encoded protein is CASGDGTQAPL. The complete CDR3 sequence is CASGDGTQAPLF.

This clone was recorded a few times. Mouse gene names and germline throughout. The missing CDR3 end, 1 residue past where the read stops, is filled in from the germline J gene. V and J are TRBV2 and TRBJ1-4; D is undetermined. This CDR3 contains 16 residues. Germline assignment: CDR1 LGHNA and CDR2 YSYQKL. The V gene lost 1 base and the J gene lost 0 bases, with 9 bases spanning the gap. The sequenced part of the CDR3 DNA is TGTGCCAGCAGCCAAGTCAGTTCAATTTCCAACGAAAGATTATTT. Its protein is CASSQVSSISNERLF. The full CDR3 sequence reads CASSQVSSISNERLFF.

This clone appeared once. Genes here carry mouse names. The sequence runs out 1 residue before the end of the CDR3; the remainder is reconstructed from the germline J gene. The J gene is TRBJ2-2, the V gene TRBV31, with 7 bases fitting TRBD2. The germline V gene encodes CDR1 GKSSPN and CDR2 SITVG. The CDR3 is made up of 15 amino acids. Trimming removed 4 bases from V and 0 bases from J; junction bases left unmatched: 5. CDR3 amino acids: CAWTLGGPNTGQLYF. CDR3 DNA, as far as it was read: TGTGCCTGGACGTTGGGGGGTCCAAACACCGGGCAGCTCTAC.

Note on this clone: Mouse names are used for the genes. The read halts 1 residue ahead of the CDR3 end, with the missing end drawn from the germline J gene. The V gene is TRBV5, the J gene TRBJ2-5; the match to TRBD2 covers 9 bases. CDR3 size: 15 residues. The germline CDR1 and CDR2 sequences are LGHNA and YNLKQL (reference sequence). The trim removed 2 bases at V and 0 bases at J, leaving 0 bases unmatched. Partial CDR3 DNA: TGTGCCAGCAGCCAACTGGGGGGGAACCAAGACACCCAGTAC. It encodes CASSQLGGNQDTQY. The complete CDR3 reads CASSQLGGNQDTQYF.

About this clone: Gene names are the mouse ones. The CDR3 is cut off 1 residue early in the read; its end comes from the germline J gene. The chain combines TRBV19 with TRBJ1-1; D unclear. The CDR3 extends over 13 amino acids. Trimming shortened V by 5 bases and J by 1 base, and 9 bases separated the two germline ends. Germline V gene data show CDR1 as FNHDT and CDR2 as SITEND (reference sequence). The CDR3 is CASSPMGNTEVFF. Partial CDR3 DNA: TGTGCCAGCAGCCCTATGGGAAACACAGAAGTCTTC.

About this clone: All gene names here are mouse names. The read ends 1 residue shy of where the CDR3 ends; the end is completed using the germline J gene. The chain joins TRBV31 to TRBJ2-7; TRBD2 matches at 11 bases. The V gene end was trimmed by 3 bases and the J gene end by 7 bases; junction bases not matched to a gene: 5. The CDR3 extends over 13 amino acids. Germline assignment: CDR1 GKSSPN and CDR2 SITVG. CDR3 sequence: CAWRLGGRWEQYF. Partial CDR3 DNA: TGTGCCTGGAGACTGGGGGGGCGCTGGGAACAGTAC.